The T cell receptor beta chain described here comes from a study of beta chain features in type 1 diabetes. Study-wide findings and caveats: Whether HLA type influences TCRB rearrangement remained unresolved here. PCR might pick shorter templates more often, in the same way for patients and controls.

The CDR3 extends over 16 amino acids. The germline gives CDR1 LGHNA, CDR2 YSLEER. Trimming removed 0 bases at V and 0 bases at J, with 12 bases between. This clone was found a few times. What it binds is unknown. Investigators reverse transcribed all isolated RNA, so they sequenced expressed TCRB transcripts. Produced via immunoSEQ multiplex PCR; TCRdb's table is partial and in-frame only. The sample lists 240,000 or so clones; 25% to 30% were seen once. This chain connects TRBV4-3 to TRBJ2-7; D might be TRBD2 (6 bases). The TCR was taken from a man aged 25-45 years in good health. The material sequenced was central memory CD4+ T cells from blood. The CDR3 DNA sequence: TGCGCCAGCAGCCAAGAGGTGGCGGGGAGCTCCTACGAGCAGTACTTC. This sequence encodes CASSQEVAGSSYEQYF.